The entry below describes one T cell receptor (beta chain). This CDR3 region has 14 residues. With 4 bases clipped from V and 2 bases from J, the junction kept 6 bases outside the gene matches. CDR1 and CDR2 from the germline V gene are SGHRS and YFSETQ. These data come from a study of blood T cell repertoires in COVID-19. On the study more broadly: From the United States, Italy and Spain came samples of acute and convalescent COVID-19. T cells, B-cell-depleted T cells, or PBMCs provided the cDNA or gDNA that served as material.

In the original workflow: Nucleated cell counts were estimated from reference gene primer amplification. This table comes from immunoSEQ multiplex PCR, and its TCRdb copy is limited to in-frame clones, with some not included. That table is the source of V, J and clone size, and D and trimming were worked out from the DNA. Of approximately 150,000 clones listed, around nine tenths are singletons. The V gene is TRBV5-1, the J gene TRBJ2-7; 7 nucleotides align to TRBD1. This TCR was recovered from a woman in her 50s with active or convalescent COVID-19. Sequencing was performed on peripheral blood. CDR3 sequence (DNA): TGCGCCAGCAGCCCCGCTGGGACAGCCTACGAGCAGTACTTC. Protein product: CASSPAGTAYEQYF. Based on the CDR3 plus reference TRBV5-1 and TRBJ2-7, the full variable domain is KAGVTQTPRYLIKTRGQQVTLSCSPISGHRSVSWYQQTPGQGLQFLFEYFSETQRNKGNFPGRFSGRQFSNSRSEMNVSTLELGDSALYLCASSPAGTAYEQYFGPGTRLTVT.